These 23 T cell receptor beta chains were all obtained from the same sample, sequenced in a study of early T cells in non-severe SARS-CoV-2 infection. MiXCR, run by TCRdb on the 5' RACE reads, gives a single entry per CDR3 protein. The sample records more than 85,000 distinct CDR3 sequences, over 15% being singletons. Sequenced sample: whole blood. The receptor source for this set is an adult who was a healthcare worker with PCR-confirmed SARS-CoV-2 infection or an uninfected control (not recorded which).

This clonotype was detected a few times. The V call is TRBV10-3, the J call TRBJ2-1, with D possibly being TRBD2 (6 bases). The V gene's germline CDR1 is ENHRY and CDR2 SYGVKD. The CDR3 loop spans 14 amino acids. V was clipped by 10 bases and J by 7 bases, with 20 bases between them. The CDR3 DNA reads as TGTGCCACACACGGGACTCCCATAGGTAATGAGCAGTTCTTC. Its protein is CATHGTPIGNEQFF.

This clonotype was detected a few times. V gene TRBV29-1 combines with J gene TRBJ2-2, with unresolved D. The germline V and J ends were trimmed by 7 bases and 5 bases, with 17 bases remaining between them. This CDR3 is 14 amino acids long. Germline CDR1 reads SQVTM; CDR2 reads ANQGSEA. The CDR3 coding sequence is TGCAGCGCCCAGGACGGATCCCGGACCGGGGAGCTGTTTTTT. Translating gives CSAQDGSRTGELFF.

In its sample, this clonotype was seen a few times. The J gene is TRBJ2-1, the V gene TRBV25-1, with D unclear. This CDR3 has 12 residues. Germline CDR1 is MGHDK and CDR2 is SYGVNS. Trimming cost V 7 bases and J 9 bases, with 13 bases left between them. The CDR3 nucleotides are TGTGCCAGCATCAGGACCGGCGGTGAGCAGTTCTTC. Translating gives CASIRTGGEQFF.

The rearrangement links TRBV2 to TRBJ1-2; D not certain. CDR3 size: 16 residues. V dropped 2 bases and J dropped 5 bases, with 18 bases sitting between them. Germline values: CDR1 SNHLY, CDR2 FYNNEI. CDR3 bases: TGTGCCAGCAGTGAATTAATAATAATGTTAGGGTATGGCTACACCTTC. This codes for CASSELIIMLGYGYTF.

The table lists this clonotype with a count of one. The chain employs TRBV12-3 or TRBV12-4 and TRBJ2-2, with 10 bases aligning to TRBD1. With V trimmed by 4 bases and J by 7 bases, 3 bases remained unmatched. The CDR3 spans 14 residues. The CDR3 region has the DNA TGTGCCAGCAGTTCGGGACAGGGGATCGGGGAGCTGTTTTTT. Translation: CASSSGQGIGELFF.

This clonotype was observed once. The rearrangement joins TRBV3-1 to TRBJ2-1; 13 bases map to TRBD2. Germline values: CDR1 LGHDT, CDR2 YNNKEL (reference sequence). This CDR3 has 16 residues. J lost 10 bases, V lost 4 bases, and 10 bases had no gene match. The CDR3 coding sequence is TGTGCCAGCAGCCCCGGGACTAGCGGGACCCCAATAGAGCAGTTCTTC. Residues: CASSPGTSGTPIEQFF.

This clonotype was detected only a few times. The genes are TRBV29-1 and TRBJ1-4; 9 nucleotides match TRBD1. This CDR3 comprises 15 residues. Losses at the gene ends were 4 bases for V and 11 bases for J; bases not matched to a gene: 14. The germline gives CDR1 SQVTM, CDR2 ANQGSEA. CDR3 in amino acids: CSVVEPGQGFGKLFF. CDR3 sequence (DNA): TGCAGCGTTGTCGAACCGGGACAGGGTTTTGGTAAACTGTTTTTT.

V is TRBV3-1 and J is TRBJ1-2; D remains unclear. CDR1 and CDR2 from the germline V gene are LGHDT and YNNKEL (reference sequence). CDR3 length equals 15 residues. V was clipped by 0 bases and J by 8 bases, with 16 bases between them. CDR3 residues: CASSQDPNSERGYTF. The CDR3 bases are TGTGCCAGCAGCCAAGACCCGAACTCTGAGAGAGGCTACACCTTC.

This clonotype occurred many times. Mismatch with germline at one junction end may stem from a read error. The chain uses TRBV6-4 and TRBJ2-3; 9 nucleotides align to TRBD2. Germline V lookup: CDR1 MRHNA, CDR2 SNTAGT. This CDR3 is built from 16 residues. This CDR3 reads CASSEISGSGQDTQYF. The CDR3 DNA reads as TGCGCCAGCAGTGAGATTAGCGGGAGTGGGCAAGATACGCAGTATTTT.

CDR3: CSVALRAGAFF. The CDR3 nucleotides read TGCAGCGTTGCCCTTAGGGCAGGAGCTTTCTTT. V usage is TRBV29-1 and J usage is TRBJ1-1; D gene uncertain. The V end was cut by 4 bases, the J end by 10 bases, with 13 bases between. This CDR3 comprises 11 residues. Per the germline V gene, CDR1 is SQVTM and CDR2 is ANQGSEA.

The chain has TRBV7-2 and TRBJ2-1, with TRBD2 identical over 9 bases. V lost 1 base to trimming and J lost 0 bases; unmatched junction nucleotides: 13. Germline CDR1 reads SGHTA; CDR2 reads FQGNSA. This CDR3 has 20 amino acids. Here the CDR3 reads CASSLVGGTSKKVSYNEQFF. The CDR3 coding sequence is TGTGCCAGCAGCTTAGTAGGGGGGACTAGCAAAAAGGTCTCCTACAATGAGCAGTTCTTC.

This clonotype appeared once. V and J are TRBV6-5 and TRBJ2-1, with D perhaps matching TRBD2 (6 bases). Germline-derived CDR1 and CDR2 are MNHEY and SVGAGI. Trimming pared 3 bases from V and 0 bases from J, leaving 9 bases between. This CDR3 contains 15 residues. The CDR3 region has the DNA TGTGCCAGCAGTTATGGGGGGAGCTCCTACAATGAGCAGTTCTTC. It translates to CASSYGGSSYNEQFF.

This clonotype was observed at least ten times. The V gene is TRBV27, the J gene TRBJ2-7; no clear D. CDR1 is MNHEY and CDR2 is SMNVEV in the germline V gene (reference sequence). The CDR3 has 14 residues. V lost 2 bases, J lost 2 bases, and 10 bases lay in between. Here the CDR3 DNA reads TGTGCCAGCAGTTTAGGCCCTACCACCTACGAGCAGTACTTC. Translating it yields CASSLGPTTYEQYF.

The sample holds a few counts of this clonotype. The chain links TRBV27 to TRBJ2-1; possible D gene TRBD2, 5 bases. The germline V gene encodes CDR1 MNHEY and CDR2 SMNVEV (reference sequence). This CDR3 is built from 15 residues. V lost 4 bases and J lost 2, with 12 bases in between. CDR3 in amino acids: CASSSRSGAYNEQFF. CDR3 nucleotide sequence: TGTGCCAGCAGTTCACGCTCCGGGGCCTACAATGAGCAGTTCTTC.

This clonotype was picked up a small number of times. The chain joins TRBV7-2 to TRBJ2-2; D call uncertain. Trimming shortened V by 5 bases and J by 0 bases, and 10 bases separated the two germline ends. There are 15 residues in the CDR3. Germline values: CDR1 SGHTA, CDR2 FQGNSA. DNA of the CDR3: TGTGCCAGCAGCGTAGGTAGATCGAACACCGGGGAGCTGTTTTTT. Amino acids: CASSVGRSNTGELFF.

This chain uses TRBV11-3 with TRBJ2-3; no clear D. The germline V gene has CDR1 SGHNT and CDR2 YENEEA. With 0 bases removed from V and 8 bases from J, the gap between germline ends came to 12 bases. CDR3 size: 14 residues. CDR3: CASSLEGRLGTQYF. The CDR3 nucleotides read TGTGCCAGCAGCTTAGAAGGAAGGTTGGGTACGCAGTATTTT.

The CDR3 region has the DNA TGTGCCATCAGTGAGTCCGGTGGGGACGAGCAGTACTTC. This translates into CAISESGGDEQYF. This chain links TRBV10-3 with TRBJ2-7; D not resolved. This CDR3 is built from 13 residues. The V end was cut by 0 bases, the J end by 5 bases, with 8 bases between. The germline gives CDR1 ENHRY, CDR2 SYGVKD.

This chain links TRBV28 with TRBJ2-5; no clear D gene. CDR1 is MDHEN, CDR2 SYDVKM, per germline. The CDR3 spans 12 residues. The V and J ends lost 6 bases and 0 bases respectively, with 5 bases between them. The CDR3 loop reads CASRSDQETQYF. The CDR3, as DNA: TGTGCCAGCAGATCAGACCAAGAGACCCAGTACTTC.

In this sample, this clonotype turned up a few times. The chain recombines TRBV30 with TRBJ2-1; D unclear. With 0 bases removed from V and 6 bases from J, the gap between germline ends came to 9 bases. Germline values: CDR1 GTSNPN, CDR2 SVGIG (reference sequence). This CDR3 region has 13 residues. The CDR3 reads CAWSVGRFNEQFF. Here the CDR3 DNA reads TGTGCCTGGAGTGTTGGCCGATTCAATGAGCAGTTCTTC. Full variable domain (outside the CDR3, taken from reference TRBV30 and TRBJ2-1): SQTIHQWPATLVQPVGSPLSLECTVEGTSNPNLYWYRQAAGRGLQLLFYSVGIGQISSEVPQNLSASRPQDRQFILSSKKLLLSDSGFYLCAWSVGRFNEQFFGPGTRLTVL.

This clonotype showed up many times. V usage is TRBV7-8 and J usage is TRBJ2-2; 7 nucleotides match TRBD1. The V and J ends lost 5 bases and 8 bases, in that order; junction bases with no gene match: 11. Germline V gives CDR1 SGHVS, CDR2 FQNEAQ. The CDR3 extends over 15 amino acids. The CDR3 coding sequence is TGTGCCAGCAGCCCCCAAACAGGGGCGACTGGGGAGCTGTTTTTT. Translating gives CASSPQTGATGELFF.

As regards this clonotype: A much larger clone lies a single base off, so this may be a read error. The rearrangement links TRBV18 to TRBJ1-2, with D possibly matching TRBD1 (5 bases). The CDR3 loop spans 13 amino acids. Looked up from germline, CDR1 is KGHSH and CDR2 is LQKENI. Trimming shortened V by 6 bases and J by 8 bases, and 16 bases separated the two germline ends. The CDR3 sequence: CASSEGSLSGYTF. CDR3 DNA sequence: TGTGCCAGCTCCGAGGGGTCCTTGTCCGGCTACACCTTC.

In its sample, this clonotype was seen a few times. This sequence joins TRBV29-1 and TRBJ2-5; unclear D gene. Germline lookup yields CDR1 SQVTM and CDR2 ANQGSEA. The CDR3 length is 14 residues. V was shortened by 6 bases and J by 3 bases, with 17 bases between the two germline ends. CDR3 amino acids: CSVSGLDAEETQYF. As DNA, the CDR3 is TGCAGCGTATCAGGTTTGGATGCCGAAGAGACCCAGTACTTC.

This clonotype was counted a few times. The chain joins TRBV3-1 to TRBJ2-5; 8 bases fit TRBD1. Germline V gene lookup returns CDR1 LGHDT and CDR2 YNNKEL (reference sequence). The CDR3 runs 14 residues. The V and J ends lost 6 bases and 9 bases, in that order; junction bases with no gene match: 12. CDR3 in amino acids: CASSSSGTGKAQYF. Written as DNA, the CDR3 is TGTGCCAGCAGTTCTAGTGGGACAGGCAAAGCCCAGTACTTC.